This T cell receptor beta chain was obtained from a study of beta chain features in type 1 diabetes. On the study more broadly: All samples combined gave 107,917,701 sorted cells for examination.

Stem cell-like memory, regulatory, central memory and naive CD4+ cells were sorted via CD45RO/CCR7/CD25/CD127/CD95/CD27. Sorted populations were all over 98% pure. The V and J ends lost 6 bases and 1 base respectively, with 13 bases between them. Germline V lookup: CDR1 MNHEY, CDR2 SMNVEV (reference sequence). This CDR3 comprises 16 residues. Expressed TCRB transcripts were sequenced, since all the RNA that had been isolated was reverse transcribed. Here immunoSEQ multiplex PCR was the method, and the copy in TCRdb shows in-frame clones only, minus some. The table has 140,000 or so clones, around 8.7% seen once. This clone occurred a few times.

Material for sequencing was central memory CD4+ T cells from blood. The J gene is TRBJ1-6, the V gene TRBV27, with TRBD1 as a possible D gene (6 bases). The sequence was obtained from a man younger than 30 in good health. As DNA, the CDR3 is TGTGCCAGCAGATGGACAGCCACATCCTATAATTCACCCCTCCACTTT. Amino acids: CASRWTATSYNSPLHF.